The 8 T cell receptor beta chains below all came from one sample that was sequenced in a study of CD8 T cells in ankylosing spondylitis (TCRdb year 2017). Libraries were made using 5' RACE. The reads were generated on an Illumina HiSeq 2500. The public reads were run again by TCRdb, first through fastp at Q25 and then through MiXCR, and only productive beta chains were kept. Each entry merges the rows of one CDR3 protein and shows their most common DNA and genes. Across this sample there are tens of thousands of distinct CDR3 sequences, with about 7.8% seen only once. Clones ranked in the top ten supply over 6.5% of the sample. Input material: blood, either unsorted or a sorted T cell fraction (not recorded which). All receptors derive from a female donor with ankylosing spondylitis or in good health (not recorded which).

This clonotype was found many times. CDR3 residues: CASSLVPGRGGNTIYF. The CDR3 DNA sequence: TGTGCCAGCAGCTTAGTTCCCGGCAGGGGTGGAAACACCATATATTTT. This chain uses TRBV7-2 with TRBJ1-3; possibly TRBD1 for D (6 bases). The CDR3 runs to 16 residues. Trimming pared 1 base from V and 3 bases from J, leaving 13 bases between. Per the germline V gene, CDR1 is SGHTA and CDR2 is FQGNSA.

In its sample, this clonotype was seen many times. The chain joins TRBV5-1 to TRBJ2-2; 8 nucleotides align to TRBD1. Losses at the gene ends were 2 bases for V and 5 bases for J; bases not matched to a gene: 2. CDR1 and CDR2 from the germline V gene are SGHRS and YFSETQ. The CDR3 totals 14 residues. CDR3 nucleotides: TGCGCCAGCAGCTTCCGACAGGGGACCGGGGAGCTGTTTTTT. Its protein product is CASSFRQGTGELFF. The complete variable domain, with remaining parts taken from reference TRBV5-1 and TRBJ2-2, reads KAGVTQTPRYLIKTRGQQVTLSCSPISGHRSVSWYQQTPGQGLQFLFEYFSETQRNKGNFPGRFSGRQFSNSRSEMNVSTLELGDSALYLCASSFRQGTGELFFGEGSRLTVL.

This clonotype was counted at least ten times. The chain combines TRBV7-2 with TRBJ2-7, with 11 bases aligning to TRBD1. Germline V lookup: CDR1 SGHTA, CDR2 FQGNSA. CDR3 length: 15 residues. J lost 3 bases, V lost 1 base, and 2 bases had no gene match. The CDR3 DNA reads TGTGCCAGCAGCTTAGTGGGGACAGGGGGCTACGAGCAGTACTTC. It translates to CASSLVGTGGYEQYF.

This clonotype was seen ten or more times. This chain uses TRBV2 with TRBJ2-5, with D possibly being TRBD1 (5 bases). CDR1 is SNHLY and CDR2 is FYNNEI in the germline V gene. V gave up 8 bases and J gave up 1 base, with 11 bases separating them. The CDR3 spans 13 residues. The CDR3 DNA reads TGTGCCAGCTCGTCAACAGGCCAAGAGACCCAGTACTTC. It encodes CASSSTGQETQYF.

The chain has TRBV18 and TRBJ1-2; D call uncertain. Germline V gives CDR1 KGHSH, CDR2 LQKENI. The V and J ends lost 0 bases and 8 bases respectively, with 7 bases between them. This CDR3 spans 12 amino acids. CDR3 DNA: TGTGCCAGCTCACCACCGAAGTCCGGCTACACCTTC. It yields the protein CASSPPKSGYTF.

This clonotype has just a few counts. Written as DNA, the CDR3 is TGTGCCAGCAGCTCAAGGGTGACTGGGGCCAACGTCCTGACTTTC. Translated, it gives CASSSRVTGANVLTF. This rearrangement joins TRBV5-5 to TRBJ2-6; D is uncertain. CDR1 and CDR2 (germline): SGHKS, YYEKEE (reference sequence). The CDR3 extends over 15 amino acids. The ends were cut back, 3 bases at V and 2 bases at J, with 9 bases in the middle.

This clonotype was recorded many times. This rearrangement joins TRBV12-5 to TRBJ1-1; 7 bases line up with TRBD1. CDR1 is LGHNT, CDR2 FRNRAP, per germline. V lost 4 bases and J lost 2; bases outside the gene matches: 7. The CDR3 length is 15 residues. The CDR3 coding sequence is TGTGCTAGTGGTTGGGCAGGGGGGGACAACACTGAAGCTTTCTTT. Residues: CASGWAGGDNTEAFF.

This clonotype came up many times. This chain uses TRBV29-1 with TRBJ2-3; D remains ambiguous. This CDR3 has 14 residues. The germline V gene has CDR1 SQVTM and CDR2 ANQGSEA. V was trimmed by 5 bases and J by 2 bases, leaving 14 bases between them. The CDR3 region is CSVPPQRYTDTQYF. The CDR3 bases are TGCAGCGTTCCACCCCAACGATACACAGATACGCAGTATTTT.